This T cell receptor beta chain was captured by sequencing in a study of beta chain features in type 1 diabetes. Whole-study findings and limits: Shorter TCRB CDR3s, moderately but significantly so, marked every one of the four CD4+ subsets in Type 1 diabetes patients.

This clone occurred a few times. What it binds is unknown. Reverse transcription of all isolated RNA meant that expressed TCRB transcripts were sequenced. Libraries were prepared by immunoSEQ multiplex PCR; TCRdb keeps only in-frame clonotypes and omits some of them. The sample has approximately 250,000 clones, 16% seen once; the top ten hold approximately 0.081%. This CDR3 is 13 amino acids long. The V end was cut by 0 bases, the J end by 3 bases, with 6 bases between. The V gene's germline CDR1 is LGHNA and CDR2 YSLEER. The sequenced sample was naive CD4+ T cells from blood. The sequence was obtained from a man aged 25-45 years with type 1 diabetes. The chain links TRBV4-3 to TRBJ2-7; D not certain. The chain's CDR3 is CASSQDGVYEQYF. The CDR3, as DNA: TGCGCCAGCAGCCAAGATGGGGTCTACGAGCAGTACTTC.